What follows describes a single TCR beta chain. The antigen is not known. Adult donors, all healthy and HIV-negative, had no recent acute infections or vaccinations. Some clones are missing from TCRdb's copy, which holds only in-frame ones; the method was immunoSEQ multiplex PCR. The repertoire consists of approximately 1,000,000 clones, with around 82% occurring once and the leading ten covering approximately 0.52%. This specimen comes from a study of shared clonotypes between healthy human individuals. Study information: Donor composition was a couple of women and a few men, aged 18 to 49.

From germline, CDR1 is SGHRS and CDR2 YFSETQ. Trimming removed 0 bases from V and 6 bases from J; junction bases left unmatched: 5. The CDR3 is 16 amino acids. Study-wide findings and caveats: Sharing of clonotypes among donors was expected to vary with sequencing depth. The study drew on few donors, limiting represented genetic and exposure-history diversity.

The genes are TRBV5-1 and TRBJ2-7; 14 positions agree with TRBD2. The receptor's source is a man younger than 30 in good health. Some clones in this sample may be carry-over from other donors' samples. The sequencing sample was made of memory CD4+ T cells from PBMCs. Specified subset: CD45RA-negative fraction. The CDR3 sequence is CASSLGPGLAGVEQYF. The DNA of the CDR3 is TGCGCCAGCAGCTTGGGACCGGGACTAGCGGGAGTCGAGCAGTACTTC.